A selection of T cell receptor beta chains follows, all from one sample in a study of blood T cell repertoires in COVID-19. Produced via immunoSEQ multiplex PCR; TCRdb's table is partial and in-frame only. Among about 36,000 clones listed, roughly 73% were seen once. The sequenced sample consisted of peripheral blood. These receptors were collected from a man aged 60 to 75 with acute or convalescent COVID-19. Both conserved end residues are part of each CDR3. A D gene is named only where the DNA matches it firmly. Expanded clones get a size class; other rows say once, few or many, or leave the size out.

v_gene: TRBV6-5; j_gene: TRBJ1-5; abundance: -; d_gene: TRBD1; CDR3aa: CASREDRGLNQPQHF; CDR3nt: TGTGCCAGCAGGGAGGACAGGGGATTAAATCAGCCCCAGCATTTT
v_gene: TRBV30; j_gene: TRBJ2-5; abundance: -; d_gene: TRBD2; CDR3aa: CAWSSGSRETQYF; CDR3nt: TGTGCCTGGAGTAGCGGGAGTCGAGAGACCCAGTACTTC
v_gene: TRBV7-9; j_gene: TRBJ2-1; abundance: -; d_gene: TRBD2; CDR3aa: CASSLAGLAGSSYNEQFF; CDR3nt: TGTGCCAGCAGCTTAGCGGGACTAGCGGGCAGCTCCTACAATGAGCAGTTCTTC
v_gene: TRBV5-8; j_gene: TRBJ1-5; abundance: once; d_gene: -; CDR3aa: CASSLSDSRNQPQHF; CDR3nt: TGTGCCAGCAGCTTGTCGGACAGCCGCAATCAGCCCCAGCATTTT
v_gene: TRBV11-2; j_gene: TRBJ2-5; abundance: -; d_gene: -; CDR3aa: CASSEVGAQYF; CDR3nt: TGTGCCAGCAGCGAGGTAGGGGCCCAGTACTTC
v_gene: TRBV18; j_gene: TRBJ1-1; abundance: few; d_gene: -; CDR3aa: CASSPLQGRGFEAFF; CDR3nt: TGTGCCAGCTCACCACTCCAAGGACGGGGGTTTGAAGCTTTCTTT
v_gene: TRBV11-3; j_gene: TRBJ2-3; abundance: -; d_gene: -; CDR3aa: CASSLDMGAADTQYF; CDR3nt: TGTGCCAGCAGCTTAGATATGGGGGCGGCAGATACGCAGTATTTT
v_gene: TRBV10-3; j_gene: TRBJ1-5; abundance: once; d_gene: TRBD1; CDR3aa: CAISAGTASNQPQHF; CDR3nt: TGTGCCATCAGCGCCGGGACAGCTAGCAATCAGCCCCAGCATTTT
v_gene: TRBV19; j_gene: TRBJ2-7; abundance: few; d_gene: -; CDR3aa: CASSIADSSYEQYF; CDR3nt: TGTGCCAGTAGTATAGCGGACAGTTCCTACGAGCAGTACTTC
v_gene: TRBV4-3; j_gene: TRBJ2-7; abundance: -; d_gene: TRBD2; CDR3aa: CASSQGLAEAYEQYF; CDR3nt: TGCGCCAGCAGCCAAGGCCTAGCGGAGGCCTACGAGCAGTACTTC
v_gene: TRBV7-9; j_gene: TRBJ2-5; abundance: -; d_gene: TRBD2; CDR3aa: CASSLPTSVQETQYF; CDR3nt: TGTGCCAGCAGCTTACCCACTAGCGTCCAAGAGACCCAGTACTTC
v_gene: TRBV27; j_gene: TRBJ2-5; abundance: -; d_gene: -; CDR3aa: CASSPRVLQETQYF; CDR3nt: TGTGCCAGCAGTCCCCGAGTGCTCCAAGAGACCCAGTACTTC
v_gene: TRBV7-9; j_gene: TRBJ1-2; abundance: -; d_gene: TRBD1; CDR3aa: CASSRQGVEYGYTF; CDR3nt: TGTGCCAGCAGCAGACAGGGGGTTGAGTATGGCTACACCTTC
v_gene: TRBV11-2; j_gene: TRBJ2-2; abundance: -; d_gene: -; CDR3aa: CASSLRLTSSTGELFF; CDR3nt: TGTGCCAGCAGCCTACGGTTGACTTCCTCCACCGGGGAGCTGTTTTTT
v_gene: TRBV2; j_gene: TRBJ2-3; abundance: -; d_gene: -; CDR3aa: CAREENGEPDTQYF; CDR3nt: TGTGCCAGAGAAGAAAATGGGGAGCCAGATACGCAGTATTTT
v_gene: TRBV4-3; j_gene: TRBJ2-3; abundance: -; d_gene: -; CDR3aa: CASSQNLFTDTQYF; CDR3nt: TGCGCCAGCAGCCAAAATCTTTTCACAGATACGCAGTATTTT
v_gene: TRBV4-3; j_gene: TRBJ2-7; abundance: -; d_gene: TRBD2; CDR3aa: CASSQDSGTSGIGYEQYF; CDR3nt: TGCGCCAGCAGCCAAGATAGCGGGACTAGCGGGATTGGTTACGAGCAGTACTTC
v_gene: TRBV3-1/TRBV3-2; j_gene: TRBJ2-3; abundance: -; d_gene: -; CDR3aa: CASSHQGGTDTQYF; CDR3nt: TGTGCCAGCAGCCATCAAGGAGGGACAGATACGCAGTATTTT
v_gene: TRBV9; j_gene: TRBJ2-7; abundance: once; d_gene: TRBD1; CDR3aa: CASSVFSDRDADEQYF; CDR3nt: TGTGCCAGCAGCGTTTTTTCCGACAGGGACGCGGACGAGCAGTACTTC
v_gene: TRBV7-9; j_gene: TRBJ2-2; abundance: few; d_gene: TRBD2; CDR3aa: CASKQGLAVTGELFF; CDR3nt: TGTGCCAGCAAACAGGGACTAGCGGTCACCGGGGAGCTGTTTTTT
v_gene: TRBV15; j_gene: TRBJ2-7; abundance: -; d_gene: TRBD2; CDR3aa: CATGQLAGVQEQYF; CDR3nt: TGTGCCACCGGCCAGCTAGCGGGAGTGCAAGAGCAGTACTTC
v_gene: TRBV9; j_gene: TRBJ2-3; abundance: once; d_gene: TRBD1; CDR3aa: CASSPNTRQGARGTDTQYF; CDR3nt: TGTGCCAGCAGCCCTAACACCCGACAGGGGGCGCGAGGCACAGATACGCAGTATTTT
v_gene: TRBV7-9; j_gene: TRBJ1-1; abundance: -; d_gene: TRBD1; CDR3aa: CASAQQGATEAFF; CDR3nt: TGTGCCAGCGCGCAACAGGGGGCTACTGAAGCTTTCTTT
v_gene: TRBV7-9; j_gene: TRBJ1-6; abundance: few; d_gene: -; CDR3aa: CASSLDKTGSPLHF; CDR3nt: TGTGCCAGCAGCTTAGACAAAACAGGCTCACCCCTCCACTTT
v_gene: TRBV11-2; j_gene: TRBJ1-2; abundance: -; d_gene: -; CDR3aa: CASSEEVYGYTF; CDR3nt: TGTGCCAGCAGCGAGGAGGTTTATGGCTACACCTTC
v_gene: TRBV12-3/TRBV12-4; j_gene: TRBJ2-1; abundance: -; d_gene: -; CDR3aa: CASSFGRYNEQFF; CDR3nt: TGTGCCAGCAGTTTCGGGAGATACAATGAGCAGTTCTTC
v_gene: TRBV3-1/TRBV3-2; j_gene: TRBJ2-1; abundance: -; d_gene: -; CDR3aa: CASSVPGQGINNEQFF; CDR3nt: TGTGCCAGCAGCGTCCCGGGACAAGGGATTAACAATGAGCAGTTCTTC
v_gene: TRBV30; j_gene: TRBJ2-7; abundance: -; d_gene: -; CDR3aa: CAWGGLSSYEQYF; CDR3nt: TGTGCCTGGGGGGGACTTAGCTCCTACGAGCAGTACTTC
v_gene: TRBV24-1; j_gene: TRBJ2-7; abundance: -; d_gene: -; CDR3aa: CATSDNRASYEQYF; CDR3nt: TGTGCCACCAGTGACAACAGGGCCTCCTACGAGCAGTACTTC
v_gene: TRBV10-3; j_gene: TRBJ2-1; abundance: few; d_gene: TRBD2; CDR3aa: CAISDIGASGSANEQFF; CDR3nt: TGTGCCATCAGTGACATCGGTGCTAGCGGGAGCGCGAATGAGCAGTTCTTC
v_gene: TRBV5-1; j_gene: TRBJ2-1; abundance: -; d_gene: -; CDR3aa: CASSLTSQSSYNEQFF; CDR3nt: TGCGCCAGCAGCTTGACTAGCCAGAGCTCCTACAATGAGCAGTTCTTC
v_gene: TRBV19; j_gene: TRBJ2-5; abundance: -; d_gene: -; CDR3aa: CASSTEDGWENQYF; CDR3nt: TGTGCCAGTAGTACCGAGGACGGTTGGGAGAACCAGTACTTC
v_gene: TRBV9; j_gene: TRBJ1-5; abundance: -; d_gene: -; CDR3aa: CASSGQVDPNQPQHF; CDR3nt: TGTGCCAGCAGCGGACAGGTGGACCCAAATCAGCCCCAGCATTTT
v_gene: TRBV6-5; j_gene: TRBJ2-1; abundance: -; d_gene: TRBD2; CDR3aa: CASNGRATYNEQFF; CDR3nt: TGTGCCAGCAACGGGAGGGCCACCTACAATGAGCAGTTCTTC
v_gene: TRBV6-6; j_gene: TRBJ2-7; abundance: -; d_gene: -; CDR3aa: CASTGGTGLYEQYF; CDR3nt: TGTGCCAGCACCGGCGGGACTGGGCTCTACGAGCAGTACTTC
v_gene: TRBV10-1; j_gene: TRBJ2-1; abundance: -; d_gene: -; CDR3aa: CASSAVAGGEQFF; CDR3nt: TGCGCCAGCAGTGCCGTCGCTGGGGGGGAGCAGTTCTTC
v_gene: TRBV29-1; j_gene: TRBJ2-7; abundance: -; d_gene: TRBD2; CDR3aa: CSVRGVAGYYEQYF; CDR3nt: TGCAGCGTTCGGGGGGTAGCGGGATACTACGAGCAGTACTTC
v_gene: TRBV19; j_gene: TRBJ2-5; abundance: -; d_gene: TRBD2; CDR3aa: CASSPSGTGGETQYF; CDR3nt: TGTGCCAGTAGCCCTAGCGGGACGGGAGGAGAGACCCAGTACTTC
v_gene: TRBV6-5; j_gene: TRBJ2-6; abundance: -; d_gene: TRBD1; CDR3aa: CASSYNRGFGANVLTF; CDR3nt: TGTGCCAGCAGTTACAACAGGGGGTTTGGGGCCAACGTCCTGACTTTC
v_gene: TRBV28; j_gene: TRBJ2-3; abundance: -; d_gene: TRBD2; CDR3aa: CATRTSGRTADTQYF; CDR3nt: TGTGCCACACGGACTAGCGGGAGGACGGCAGATACGCAGTATTTT
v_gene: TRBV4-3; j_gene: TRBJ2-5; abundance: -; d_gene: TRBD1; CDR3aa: CASSRTRGQVQETQYF; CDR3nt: TGCGCCAGCAGCCGAACAAGAGGACAGGTCCAAGAGACCCAGTACTTC
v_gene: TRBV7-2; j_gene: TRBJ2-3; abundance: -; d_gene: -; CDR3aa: CASSPRLSTDTQYF; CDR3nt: TGTGCCAGCAGCCCCAGGCTTTCCACAGATACGCAGTATTTT